These T cell receptor beta chains were read from a single sample in a study of CD8+CD57+ T cells in acquired aplastic anemia. In TCRdb, the reads were re-called with MiXCR into one record per CDR3 protein. The sample has a few hundred thousand distinct CDR3 sequences; roughly a third are singletons. What was sequenced was sorted CD4+, CD8+, or CD8+CD57+ T cells (not recorded which) from PBMCs. These receptors were taken from a human donor with aplastic anemia. Each CDR3 is given with its conserved first and last residue. D genes are given only for firm matches. For some rows the clone size is stated as once, few or many, or as a class when expanded; others skip it.

v_gene	j_gene	d_gene	abundance	CDR3nt	CDR3aa
TRBV20-1	TRBJ2-5	TRBD1	NA	TGCAGTGTTCTTGGGCGAAAGGGGGCCCAAGAGACCCAGTACTTC	CSVLGRKGAQETQYF
TRBV19	TRBJ1-3	NA	many	TGTGCCAGTAGTACCGCCCCTGGAAACACCATATATTTT	CASSTAPGNTIYF
TRBV6-1	TRBJ1-3	NA	many	TGTGCCAGCAGGACGACAGGCTCCGACACCATATATTTT	CASRTTGSDTIYF
TRBV15	TRBJ2-5	NA	NA	TGTGCCACCAGCAGAGCCCCCTCCCCGTCGGGACAACAAGAGACCCAGTACTTC	CATSRAPSPSGQQETQYF
TRBV19	TRBJ2-3	NA	NA	TGTGCCGGTAGTATAGGGGAATCCCGCACAGATACGCAGTATTTT	CAGSIGESRTDTQYF
TRBV12-3/TRBV12-4	TRBJ2-2	TRBD1	few	TGTGCCAGCAGCGTGGACAGGGTAGACACCGGGGAGCTGTTTTTT	CASSVDRVDTGELFF
TRBV15	TRBJ2-1	TRBD2	many	TGTGCCACCAGCAGAGATGTTTTAGCGGGGGGTGAGCAGTTCTTC	CATSRDVLAGGEQFF
TRBV14	TRBJ2-3	NA	few	TGTGCCAGCAGCCAAGTAATGGGAATCACAGATACGCAGTATTTT	CASSQVMGITDTQYF
TRBV6-2/TRBV6-3	TRBJ1-1	NA	NA	TGTGCCAGCAGTTACGCGTTCCGTGGGCCCCTCGGGAGCACTGAAGCTTTCTTT	CASSYAFRGPLGSTEAFF
TRBV7-2	TRBJ2-7	NA	NA	TGTGCCAGCAGCTTAGCGGGACCGTTCTACGAGCAGTACTTC	CASSLAGPFYEQYF
TRBV30	TRBJ1-1	NA	few	TGTGCCCGTGCGGGACCCCATGAAGCTTTCTTT	CARAGPHEAFF
TRBV14	TRBJ2-1	TRBD2	NA	TGTGCCAGCAGCTACGGGACTAGCGGGGTAAATGAGCAGTTCTTC	CASSYGTSGVNEQFF
TRBV2	TRBJ2-5	NA	NA	TGTGCCAGCAGTGATTCGTTCCTAGAGACCCAGTACTTC	CASSDSFLETQYF
TRBV5-1	TRBJ1-1	NA	NA	TGCGCCAGCAGCTTGGACTCTCCAAATAGTGGTGAAGCTTTCTTT	CASSLDSPNSGEAFF
TRBV9	TRBJ2-1	TRBD2	NA	TGTGCCAGCAGCGCCTTACTAGCGGGGGTGTACAATGAGCAGTTCTTC	CASSALLAGVYNEQFF
TRBV7-2	TRBJ1-4	NA	many	TGTGCCAGCAGCTTAACGGGAAAACTGTTTTTT	CASSLTGKLFF
TRBV9	TRBJ1-2	NA	few	TGTGCCAGCAGCGTAAGTTCAGGGACCTATGGCTACACCTTC	CASSVSSGTYGYTF
TRBV10-1	TRBJ1-2	NA	NA	TGCGCCAGCTGGGGGAAGGCTAACTATGGCTACACCTTC	CASWGKANYGYTF
TRBV15	TRBJ2-1	NA	many	TGTGCCACCAGCAGAGTCCCTCCACTAGCTGTAGAGAATGAGCAGTTCTTC	CATSRVPPLAVENEQFF
TRBV9	TRBJ2-7	TRBD1	NA	TGTGCCAGCAGCGTAGGCCCCGGACAGGGAAGAAGATACGAGCAGTACTTC	CASSVGPGQGRRYEQYF
TRBV14	TRBJ1-4	NA	few	TGTGCCAGCAGCCAAGATCGGCGGGGAAATGAAAAACTGTTTTTT	CASSQDRRGNEKLFF
TRBV7-9	TRBJ1-1	TRBD1	many	TGTGCCAGCAGACGACAGGGAGATGGCTCTGAAGCTTTCTTT	CASRRQGDGSEAFF
TRBV7-6	TRBJ2-7	NA	NA	TGTGCCAGCGGACAGGGAGGGCACGAGCAGTACTTC	CASGQGGHEQYF
TRBV14	TRBJ2-1	NA	NA	TGTGCCAGCAGCCAGTTCACGGGGTTCTACAATGAGCAGTTCTTC	CASSQFTGFYNEQFF
TRBV20-1	TRBJ2-2	NA	NA	TGCAGTGCTGACTATCGGGGGAAGGGGAACACCGGGGAGCTGTTTTTT	CSADYRGKGNTGELFF
TRBV2	TRBJ1-2	NA	many	TGTGCCAGCAGTGGGTTCTCGAGCGCCTTC	CASSGFSSAF
TRBV25-1	TRBJ1-1	TRBD1	NA	TGTGCCAGCAGTGGAGACAGGGTGCGGGCTTTCTTT	CASSGDRVRAFF
TRBV9	TRBJ1-1	NA	NA	TGTGCCAGCAGCGTAGGCCCGGAGGCTTTCTTT	CASSVGPEAFF
TRBV6-5	TRBJ2-7	NA	NA	TGTGCCAGCAGTTACGAGGCCGCTACTTCTTACGAGCAGTACTTC	CASSYEAATSYEQYF
TRBV5-1	TRBJ2-3	TRBD1	many	TGCGCCAGCAGCGAGGTAGGGGGCGCGACAGATACGCAGTATTTT	CASSEVGGATDTQYF
TRBV19	TRBJ2-1	NA	few	TGTGCCAGTAGTATAGGTGGAAGAATTTCCTACAATGAGCAGTTCTTC	CASSIGGRISYNEQFF
TRBV20-1	TRBJ2-1	NA	many	TGCAGTGCTAGACGGCAGTACAATGAGCAGTTCTTC	CSARRQYNEQFF
TRBV24-1	TRBJ2-1	NA	many	TGTGCCACCAGTGATTCAAGGGCAAGCTCCTACAATGAGCAGTTCTTC	CATSDSRASSYNEQFF
TRBV19	TRBJ2-2	NA	NA	TGTGCCAGTAGTATCCGGGGCAGGGTGGAAACGAACACCGGGGAGCTGTTTTTT	CASSIRGRVETNTGELFF
TRBV25-1	TRBJ1-2	NA	few	TGTGCCAGCAGTTGGGGGTGGGGGGATGATGGCTACACCTTC	CASSWGWGDDGYTF
TRBV25-1	TRBJ2-5	TRBD1	NA	TGTGCCAGCAGTGAATCGACAGGGGTACAAGAGACCCAGTACTTC	CASSESTGVQETQYF
TRBV12-3/TRBV12-4	TRBJ2-7	NA	few	TGTGCCAGCAGTACGGTCGGGACGGCCTCCTACGAGCAGTACTTC	CASSTVGTASYEQYF
TRBV11-2	TRBJ2-1	TRBD2	NA	TGTGCCAGCAGCTTAGTCACTAGCGGGGGGAAAAACAATGAGCAGTTCTTC	CASSLVTSGGKNNEQFF
TRBV7-8	TRBJ2-5	TRBD2	many	TGTGCCAGCAGCAAGACTAGCGGGAGGTCTGAGACCCAGTACTTC	CASSKTSGRSETQYF
TRBV6-6	TRBJ1-1	NA	NA	TGTGCCAGCAGTTCAGGGATATTATTCGCTTTCTTT	CASSSGILFAFF
TRBV6-2/TRBV6-3	TRBJ1-2	TRBD1	NA	TGTGCCAGCAGGGGGACAGGAAATACCTATGGCTACACCTTC	CASRGTGNTYGYTF
TRBV20-1	TRBJ2-7	TRBD2	many	TGCAGTGCTAGTGGACTAGCGCATATGGGGGGCGAGCAGTACTTC	CSASGLAHMGGEQYF
TRBV5-1	TRBJ1-5	NA	NA	TGCGCCAGCAGTACGGGGGATAGCAATCAGCCCCAGCATTTT	CASSTGDSNQPQHF
TRBV6-5	TRBJ1-1	NA	NA	TGTGCCAGCAGTTACTCGATGGGGGAAGTTGAAGCTTTCTTT	CASSYSMGEVEAFF
TRBV19	TRBJ2-7	NA	many	TGTGCCAGTAGTGGTACCCAGGGGGGCGAGCAGTACTTC	CASSGTQGGEQYF
TRBV10-3	TRBJ1-6	NA	NA	TGTGCCACCCAGTTTTCAACAACTCGACGGTATAATTCACCCCTCCACTTT	CATQFSTTRRYNSPLHF
TRBV27	TRBJ2-5	NA	few	TGTGCCAGCAGTTTCTCCCCGTATGGAGAGACCCAGTACTTC	CASSFSPYGETQYF
TRBV4-2	TRBJ2-3	TRBD2	NA	TGTGCCAGCAGCATCACTAGCGGGGGGGTGGGAGATACGCAGTATTTT	CASSITSGGVGDTQYF
TRBV19	TRBJ2-2	NA	many	TGTGCCAGTAGTATAAGCGGAGCCGGGGAGCTGTTTTTT	CASSISGAGELFF
TRBV19	TRBJ2-7	NA	few	TGTGCCAGTAGCAAGGAGAGGGGGAGAGACTACGAGCAGTACTTC	CASSKERGRDYEQYF
TRBV15	TRBJ1-2	NA	many	TGTGCCACCAGCAGAGCCATCGCTAACTATGGCTACACCTTC	CATSRAIANYGYTF
TRBV7-2	TRBJ2-5	NA	many	TGTGCCAGCAGCTTAGGGGTGGGAGAGACCCAGTACTTC	CASSLGVGETQYF
TRBV29-1	TRBJ2-3	NA	many	TGCAGCGTTGACCGGAGGGTGTCGAGCACAGATACGCAGTATTTT	CSVDRRVSSTDTQYF
TRBV19	TRBJ1-6	TRBD1	many	TGTGCCAGTGGAGTAAACAGGGGGCTGGGTTCACCCCTCCACTTT	CASGVNRGLGSPLHF
TRBV15	TRBJ2-7	NA	many	TGTGCCACCAGCAGACCCCCCGGGGGCCGCTACGAGCAGTACTTC	CATSRPPGGRYEQYF
TRBV7-9	TRBJ2-1	NA	few	TGTGCCAGCAGCCCGCGGTGGCAGGTGGAATACAATGAGCAGTTCTTC	CASSPRWQVEYNEQFF